The rows below give T cell receptor beta chains drawn from one sample of a study of T cell repertoires and HLA-DP antigens. For these receptors, no antigen is known. The table came from immunoSEQ multiplex PCR; TCRdb's copy has only in-frame clones and leaves some out. This sample yields 65,000 to 95,000 clones, of which over 75% are seen a single time; roughly 1.5% belongs to the top ten. The sample taken for sequencing was CD4+ T cells from PBMCs. Receptor source: a man between 60 and 75 years old in good health and CMV-seronegative. CDR3s include the opening cysteine and the closing phenylalanine or tryptophan. Fields, in order: clone size, J gene, V gene, CDR3 length, D gene, CDR3 protein, CDR3 DNA. A D gene is named only where the DNA matches it firmly. Only part of the rows carry a size: once, few, many, or a class if the clone is expanded.

-	TRBJ2-5	TRBV5-4	18	-	CASSLDPGGQGAQETQYF	TGTGCCAGCAGCTTGGACCCGGGGGGCCAGGGCGCGCAAGAGACCCAGTACTTC
few	TRBJ1-2	TRBV9	15	-	CASSVGPGEVYGYTF	TGTGCCAGCAGCGTAGGGCCGGGGGAGGTCTATGGCTACACCTTC
-	TRBJ1-4	TRBV6-4	13	-	CASSDEMGEKLFF	TGTGCCAGCAGCGACGAGATGGGTGAAAAACTGTTTTTT
once	TRBJ2-1	TRBV30	15	TRBD2	CAWSLTSRARYEQFF	TGTGCCTGGAGCTTGACTAGCAGAGCTCGATATGAGCAGTTCTTC
-	TRBJ1-5	TRBV19	17	-	CATAETRRRYSNQPQHF	TGTGCCACGGCAGAAACACGTAGGAGGTATAGCAATCAGCCCCAGCATTTT
-	TRBJ2-1	TRBV7-9	14	TRBD2	CASSYGGSINEQFF	TGTGCCAGCAGCTATGGCGGGAGCATCAATGAGCAGTTCTTC
many	TRBJ1-2	TRBV7-2	14	-	CASSFISESGGYTF	TGTGCCAGCAGTTTTATCTCTGAGTCGGGGGGCTACACCTTC
few	TRBJ2-3	TRBV5-6	14	TRBD1	CASSPQGAADTQYF	TGTGCCAGCAGCCCCCAGGGGGCAGCAGATACGCAGTATTTT
-	TRBJ2-1	TRBV7-9	18	TRBD2	CASSPQPSGGGGYNEQFF	TGTGCCAGCAGCCCCCAGCCCAGCGGGGGGGGTGGCTACAATGAGCAGTTCTTC
-	TRBJ2-2	TRBV9	16	-	CASSVGSEANTGELFF	TGTGCCAGCAGCGTAGGGTCGGAAGCGAACACCGGGGAGCTGTTTTTT
-	TRBJ1-1	TRBV19	13	TRBD1	CASSTDRDAEAFF	TGTGCCAGTAGTACCGACAGGGACGCTGAAGCTTTCTTT
few	TRBJ2-5	TRBV7-7	14	TRBD2	CASSPSGTSLTQYF	TGTGCCAGCAGCCCTAGCGGGACAAGTTTAACCCAGTACTTC
few	TRBJ2-3	TRBV9	17	-	CASSVAPRGVGSDTQYF	TGTGCCAGCAGCGTAGCCCCCAGGGGAGTAGGTTCAGATACGCAGTATTTT
-	TRBJ1-3	TRBV18	14	TRBD1	CASSPPTGVDTIYF	TGTGCCAGCTCACCACCGACAGGGGTAGACACCATATATTTT
-	TRBJ2-5	TRBV29-1	13	-	CSSERGDQETQYF	TGCAGCTCAGAGAGAGGGGACCAAGAGACCCAGTACTTC
-	TRBJ2-5	TRBV6-6	15	TRBD2	CASSSVAGVGETQYF	TGTGCCAGCAGTTCCGTAGCGGGAGTAGGAGAGACCCAGTACTTC
few	TRBJ2-1	TRBV7-2	11	-	CASSWLGEQFF	TGTGCCAGCAGCTGGCTGGGTGAGCAGTTCTTC
-	TRBJ1-1	TRBV7-8	13	-	CASSLGRNTEAFF	TGTGCCAGCAGCTTAGGGAGGAACACTGAAGCTTTCTTT
-	TRBJ1-3	TRBV7-9	13	-	CASSSGQWDTIYF	TGTGCCAGCAGCTCAGGACAGTGGGACACCATATATTTT
-	TRBJ2-3	TRBV5-1	13	-	CASSSLSTDTQYF	TGCGCCAGCAGCTCCCTAAGCACAGATACGCAGTATTTT
-	TRBJ2-7	TRBV5-4	14	-	CASSSYGGTEEQYF	TGTGCCAGCAGCTCCTACGGGGGGACAGAAGAGCAGTACTTC
-	TRBJ1-6	TRBV7-2	13	-	CASSLTPRSPLHF	TGTGCCAGCAGCTTAACCCCGCGTTCACCCCTCCACTTT
few	TRBJ2-6	TRBV5-1	16	-	CASSLNPATGANVLTF	TGCGCCAGCAGCTTGAATCCGGCGACTGGGGCCAACGTCCTGACTTTC
-	TRBJ1-5	TRBV19	17	-	CASSILFDRGSGQPQHF	TGTGCCAGTAGTATACTTTTCGACCGCGGTTCTGGTCAGCCCCAGCATTTT
-	TRBJ1-4	TRBV5-1	13	TRBD1	CASSTGTGEKLFF	TGCGCCAGCAGCACAGGGACAGGTGAAAAACTGTTTTTT
-	TRBJ1-1	TRBV5-1	15	TRBD1	CASSLGDRARTEAFF	TGCGCCAGCAGCTTGGGAGACAGGGCGAGGACTGAAGCTTTCTTT
-	TRBJ1-1	TRBV5-4	15	TRBD1	CASSLLGTGRTEAFF	TGTGCCAGCAGCTTGCTCGGGACAGGGCGTACTGAAGCTTTCTTT
once	TRBJ1-5	TRBV6-6	16	-	CASSYSIRDSNQPQHF	TGTGCCAGCAGTTACTCGATACGGGATAGCAATCAGCCCCAGCATTTT
few	TRBJ2-5	TRBV7-9	15	TRBD2	CASSLDFSGTSAEYF	TGTGCCAGCAGCTTAGACTTTTCCGGTACTAGCGCTGAGTACTTC
-	TRBJ2-3	TRBV7-2	15	-	CASSDVGEPGDTQYF	TGTGCCAGCAGTGATGTTGGGGAACCCGGAGATACGCAGTATTTT
-	TRBJ1-3	TRBV6-1	15	TRBD1	CASSAGQGAGNTIYF	TGTGCCAGCAGTGCCGGACAGGGGGCGGGAAACACCATATATTTT
-	TRBJ2-4	TRBV7-2	18	TRBD2	CASSSGLAGRKGGNIQYF	TGTGCCAGCAGCTCCGGACTAGCGGGTCGGAAGGGCGGAAACATTCAGTACTTC
medium-sized	TRBJ2-7	TRBV11-3	12	-	CASSKDGRGTEF	TGTGCCAGCAGCAAGGATGGGAGGGGGACGGAATTC
-	TRBJ2-3	TRBV18	17	TRBD1	CASSPLKGQGSTDTQYF	TGTGCCAGCTCACCACTAAAGGGACAGGGGTCCACAGATACGCAGTATTTT
few	TRBJ2-5	TRBV6-4	10	-	CASRRGTQYF	TGTGCCAGCAGGAGGGGGACCCAGTACTTC